Below, one TCR beta chain is given with its context. The antigen remains undetermined. This sample was taken from a study of identical twins. TCRdb re-derived calls from the 5' RACE reads in MiXCR, one entry per CDR3 protein. This sample has some 330,000 distinct CDR3 sequences; roughly 9% occur once, and the top ten carry 8% to 9.5%. The junction had 4 bases not matched to a gene; V was cut back by 5 bases and J by 5 bases. CDR3 length: 14 residues. The germline V gene has CDR1 SGHTA and CDR2 FQGNSA. Study observations and caveats: Insertions were reduced in abundant cord blood beta clonotypes but not in memory repertoires. Researchers reported weaker excess twin sharing in beta out-of-frame sequences. The same donors were not followed; conclusions instead depended on cross-sectional statistical analysis.

The donors were all healthy and Caucasian. This sequence originates from a woman in her fifties or sixties in good health. Sequenced input: naive T cells sorted from blood. This chain uses TRBV7-2 with TRBJ1-5; the match to TRBD1 covers 9 bases. The CDR3 here is CASSLQGADQPQHF. In DNA form, the CDR3 reads TGTGCCAGCAGCCTACAGGGGGCGGATCAGCCCCAGCATTTT.